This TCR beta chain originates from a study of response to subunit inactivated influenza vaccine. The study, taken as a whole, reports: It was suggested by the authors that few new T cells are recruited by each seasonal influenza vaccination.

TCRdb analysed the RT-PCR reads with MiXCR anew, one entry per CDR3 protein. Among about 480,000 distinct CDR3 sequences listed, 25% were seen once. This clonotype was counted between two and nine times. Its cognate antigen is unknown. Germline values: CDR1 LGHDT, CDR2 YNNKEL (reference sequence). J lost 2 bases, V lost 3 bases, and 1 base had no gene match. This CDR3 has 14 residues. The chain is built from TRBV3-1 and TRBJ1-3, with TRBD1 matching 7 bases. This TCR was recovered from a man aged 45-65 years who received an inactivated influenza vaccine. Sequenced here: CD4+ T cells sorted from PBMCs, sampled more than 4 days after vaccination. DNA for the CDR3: TGTGCCAGCAGCCAGGGACAGACTGGAAACACCATATATTTT. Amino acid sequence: CASSQGQTGNTIYF.